The present entry profiles one T cell receptor (beta chain) with its context. This sample was taken from a study of blood T cell repertoires in COVID-19. Overall study context: The United States, Italy and Spain provided the acute and convalescent COVID-19 samples.

Authors' data handling: From reference gene primer amplification, estimates of nucleated cell counts were derived. The data were produced by immunoSEQ multiplex PCR, yet TCRdb's version contains in-frame clones alone and is incomplete. V and J calls plus clone size are reproduced from that table; the DNA served to infer D and trimming. The sample consists of 150,000 to 200,000 clones, 70% to 90% of them appearing once. Enrolled during active infection, Seattle patients were then followed longitudinally. CDR1 is SGHKS and CDR2 is YYEKEE in the germline V gene (reference sequence). The CDR3 is made up of 16 amino acids. Trimming took 4 bases from V and 2 from J; bases not matched to a gene: 3.

The source of this sequence is a man aged 55 to 70 with COVID-19, enrolled during active disease. The chain employs TRBV5-5 and TRBJ2-3; TRBD2 agrees at 14 bases. Sequenced: peripheral blood. The CDR3, as DNA: TGTGCCAGCAGCGGACTAGCGGGAGGATCCACAGATACGCAGTATTTT. Translated: CASSGLAGGSTDTQYF.